The rows below give T cell receptor beta chains drawn from one sample of a study of vaccination and CD4 T cells after COVID-19. No antigens are known for them. From the PCR reads, TCRdb called clonotypes with MiXCR, one entry per CDR3 protein. The sample holds about 13,000 distinct CDR3 sequences, roughly 58% seen once. The sample taken for sequencing was CD4+ T cells from blood, cultured in vitro. The receptors here all came from a human donor who had recovered from COVID-19. Both conserved end residues are trimmed from each CDR3. The D gene is left open where the match is weak. Rows give clone size only sometimes, using once, few, many, or a class for an expanded clone.

TRBV19 NA NA 12 ASSPDGTVGEQY
TRBV20-1 NA NA 8 RTGGSPLH
TRBV20-1 NA NA 13 NPKWRGRGRTEAF
TRBV6-2/TRBV6-3 few NA 11 ASSYLGNQPQH
TRBV2 NA NA 10 ASEIGGGEQF
TRBV15 NA NA 11 ATRGLNTGELF
TRBV5-1 NA NA 12 ASSLEGRGETQY
TRBV28 NA NA 13 ASSLRSGGNQPQH
TRBV20-1 few NA 14 SASPHSRGTQETQY
TRBV7-8 NA TRBD1 12 ASSWDRATGELF
TRBV7-9 NA NA 13 ASSLLPSPGETQY
TRBV6-4 NA NA 11 ASSETSTGELF
TRBV7-9 NA NA 11 ASSLGQTGELF
TRBV5-4 NA NA 11 ASSSGTVAGYT
TRBV6-1 few TRBD1 13 ASSLNRGGNQPQH
TRBV7-2 NA NA 11 ASSSNRGNTIY
TRBV12-3/TRBV12-4 few NA 10 ASSRSTDTQY
TRBV2 NA NA 11 ASTHRVQETQY
TRBV2 NA NA 12 ASSERPGNQPQH
TRBV19 NA TRBD2 14 ASSARLAGGAYEQY
TRBV20-1 NA TRBD2 13 SAGEGTSGGYEQY
TRBV2 NA TRBD2 15 ASRAFRLAGSTDTQY
TRBV6-2/TRBV6-3 once NA 12 ASRTSPSTYEQY
TRBV4-2 NA TRBD1 14 ASSQGRGQGAYEQY
TRBV3-1 NA NA 11 ASSQGTNQPQH
TRBV7-2 once TRBD2 12 ASKLRSPSGEQY
TRBV5-5 NA NA 15 ASSLGGGKVSYNEQF
TRBV18 few TRBD1 13 ASSLGGQGTYEQY
TRBV5-4 NA NA 12 ASSIGRTQETQY
TRBV20-1 NA NA 13 SAYSFLAGEGTQY
TRBV28 NA NA 13 ASSLGRGTRYEQY
TRBV6-1 NA NA 11 ASPNPFHNEQF
TRBV7-3 NA NA 21 ASSLSGSDEQYFGPGSGETQY
TRBV6-1 NA TRBD1 11 ASRDRGLYGYT
TRBV20-1 few NA 13 SARRNRDSNQPQH
TRBV19 NA NA 11 ASRSGANEKLF
TRBV28 NA TRBD1 11 ASSSRQGGGYT